This T cell receptor (beta chain) was sequenced during a study of T cells in Graves' hyperthyroidism and ophthalmopathy. The germline gives CDR1 SEHNR, CDR2 FQNEAQ (reference sequence). This CDR3 contains 16 residues. With 3 bases clipped from V and 0 bases from J, the junction kept 3 bases outside the gene matches. Newly diagnosed patients aged 18 to 65 had hyperthyroidism of under 2 months' duration. Exclusion of patients followed from uncontrolled infection, other autoimmune disease, pregnancy or lactation. The diagnoses drew upon clinical symptoms, serum thyroxine and TRAb, thyroid ultrasound and orbital computed tomography. PBMCs came from 9 to 10 ml fresh peripheral blood. Amplification of TCR beta CDR3 regions was performed using RNA transcripts as template. The HTBI primer set was used in a first-round RT-PCR of the TCR CDR3. MiXCR, applied by TCRdb to the multiplex PCR reads, yields one record per CDR3 protein. Of a few hundred thousand distinct CDR3 sequences listed, about 15% are singletons.

The source of this sequence is a woman aged 18-29 years with Graves' hyperthyroidism that later progressed to Graves' ophthalmopathy. Sequencing was done on a sample of blood. The chain combines TRBV7-9 with TRBJ2-1, with TRBD2 matching 9 bases. CDR3 DNA sequence: TGTGCCAGCAGCTTCGAGACTAGCGGCTCCTACAATGAGCAGTTCTTC. Translation gives CASSFETSGSYNEQFF.